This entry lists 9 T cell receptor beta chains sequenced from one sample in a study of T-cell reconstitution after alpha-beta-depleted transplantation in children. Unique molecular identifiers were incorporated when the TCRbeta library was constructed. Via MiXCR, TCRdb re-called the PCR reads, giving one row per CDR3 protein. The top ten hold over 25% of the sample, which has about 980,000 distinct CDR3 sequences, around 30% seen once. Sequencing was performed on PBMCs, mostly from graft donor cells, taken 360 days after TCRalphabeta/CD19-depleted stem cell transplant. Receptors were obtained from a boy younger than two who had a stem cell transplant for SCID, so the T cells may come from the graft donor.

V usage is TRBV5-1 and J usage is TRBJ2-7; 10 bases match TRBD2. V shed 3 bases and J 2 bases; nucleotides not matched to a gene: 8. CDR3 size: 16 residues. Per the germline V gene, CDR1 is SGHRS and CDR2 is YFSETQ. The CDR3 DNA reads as TGCGCCAGCAGCTCGCTAGCGGGGGCCCCTACCTACGAGCAGTACTTC. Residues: CASSSLAGAPTYEQYF.

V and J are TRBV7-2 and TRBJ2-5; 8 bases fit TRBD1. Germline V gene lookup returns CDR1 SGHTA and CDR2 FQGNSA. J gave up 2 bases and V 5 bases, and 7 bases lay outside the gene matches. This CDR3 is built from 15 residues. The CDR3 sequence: CASSPDRVTQETQYF. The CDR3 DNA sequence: TGTGCCAGCAGCCCGGACAGGGTGACTCAAGAGACCCAGTACTTC.

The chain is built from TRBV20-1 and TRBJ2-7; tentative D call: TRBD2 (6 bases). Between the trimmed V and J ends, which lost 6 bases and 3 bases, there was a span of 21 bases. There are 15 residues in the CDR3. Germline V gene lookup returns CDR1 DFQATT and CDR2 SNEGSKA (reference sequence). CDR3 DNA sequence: TGCAGTGCCCCGTCGGCGGGGAGGCTCCTCTACGAGCAGTACTTC. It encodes CSAPSAGRLLYEQYF.

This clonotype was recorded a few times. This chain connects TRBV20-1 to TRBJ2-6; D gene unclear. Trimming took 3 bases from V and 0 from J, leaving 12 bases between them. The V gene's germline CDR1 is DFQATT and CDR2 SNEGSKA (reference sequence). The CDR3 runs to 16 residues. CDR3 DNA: TGCAGTGCTAGCGGTCAGTTTCGCTCTGGGGCCAACGTCCTGACTTTC. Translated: CSASGQFRSGANVLTF.

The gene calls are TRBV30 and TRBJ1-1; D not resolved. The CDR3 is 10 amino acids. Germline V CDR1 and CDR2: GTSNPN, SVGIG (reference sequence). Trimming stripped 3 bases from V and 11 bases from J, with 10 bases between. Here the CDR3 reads CAWSAGRAFF. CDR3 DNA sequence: TGTGCCTGGAGCGCCGGACGGGCTTTCTTT. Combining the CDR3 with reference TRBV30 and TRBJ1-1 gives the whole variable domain SQTIHQWPATLVQPVGSPLSLECTVEGTSNPNLYWYRQAAGRGLQLLFYSVGIGQISSEVPQNLSASRPQDRQFILSSKKLLLSDSGFYLCAWSAGRAFFGQGTRLTVV.

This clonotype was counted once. CDR3 sequence (DNA): TGCAGTGCTAGAGACCCCCAGACAGGGGGCGGTACAGATACGCAGTATTTT. Encoded protein: CSARDPQTGGGTDTQYF. The chain has TRBV20-1 and TRBJ2-3; TRBD1 agrees at 10 bases. The CDR3 runs 17 residues. CDR1 is DFQATT and CDR2 is SNEGSKA in the germline V gene (reference sequence). Germline trimming cut 0 bases from V and 3 bases from J; bases unmatched to any gene: 9.

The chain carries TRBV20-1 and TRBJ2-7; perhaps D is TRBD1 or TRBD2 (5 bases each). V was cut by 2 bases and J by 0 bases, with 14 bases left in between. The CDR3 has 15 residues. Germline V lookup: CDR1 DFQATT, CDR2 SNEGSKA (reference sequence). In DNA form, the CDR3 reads TGCAGTGCTAGAACCGGGACGTTGAGCTCCTACGAGCAGTACTTC. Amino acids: CSARTGTLSSYEQYF.

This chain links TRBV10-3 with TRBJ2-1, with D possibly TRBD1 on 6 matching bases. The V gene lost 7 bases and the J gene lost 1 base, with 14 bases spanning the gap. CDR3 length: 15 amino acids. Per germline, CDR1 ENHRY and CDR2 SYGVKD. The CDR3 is CAINREGGSYNEQFF. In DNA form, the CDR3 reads TGTGCCATCAACAGGGAAGGAGGATCCTACAATGAGCAGTTCTTC.

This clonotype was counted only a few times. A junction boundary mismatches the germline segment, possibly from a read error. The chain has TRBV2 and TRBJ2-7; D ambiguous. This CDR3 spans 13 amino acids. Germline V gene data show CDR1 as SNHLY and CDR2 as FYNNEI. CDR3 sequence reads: CASSEAFNLGSDF. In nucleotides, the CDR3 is TGTGCCAGCAGTGAAGCGTTCAACCTAGGGTCGGACTTC.